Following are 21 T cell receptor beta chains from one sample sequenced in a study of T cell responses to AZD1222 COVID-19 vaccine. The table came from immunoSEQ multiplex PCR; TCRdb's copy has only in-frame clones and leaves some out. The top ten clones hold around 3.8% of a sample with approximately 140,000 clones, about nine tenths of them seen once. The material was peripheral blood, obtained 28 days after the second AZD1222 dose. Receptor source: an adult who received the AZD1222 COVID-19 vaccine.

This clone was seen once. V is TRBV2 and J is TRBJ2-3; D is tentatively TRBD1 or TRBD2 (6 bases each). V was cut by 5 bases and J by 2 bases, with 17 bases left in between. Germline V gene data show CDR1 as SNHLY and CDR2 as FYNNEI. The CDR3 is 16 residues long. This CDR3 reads CASSRQIPGATDTQYF. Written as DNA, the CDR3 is TGTGCCAGCAGTAGACAGATTCCGGGGGCCACAGATACGCAGTATTTT.

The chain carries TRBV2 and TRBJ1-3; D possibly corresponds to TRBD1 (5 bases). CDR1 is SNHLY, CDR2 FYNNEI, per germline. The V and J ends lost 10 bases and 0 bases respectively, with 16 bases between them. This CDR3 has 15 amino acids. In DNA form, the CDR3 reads TGTGCCACCCAGGGACCGTTGAGCTCTGGAAACACCATATATTTT. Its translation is CATQGPLSSGNTIYF.

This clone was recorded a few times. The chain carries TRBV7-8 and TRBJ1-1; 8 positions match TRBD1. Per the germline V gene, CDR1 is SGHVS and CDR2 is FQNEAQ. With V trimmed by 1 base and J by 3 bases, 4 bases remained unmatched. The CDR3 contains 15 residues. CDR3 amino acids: CASSLGTGSYTEAFF. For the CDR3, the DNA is TGTGCCAGCAGCTTAGGGACAGGGTCTTACACTGAAGCTTTCTTT. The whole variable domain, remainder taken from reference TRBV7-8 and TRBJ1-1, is GAGVSQSPRYKVAKRGQDVALRCDPISGHVSLFWYQQALGQGPEFLTYFQNEAQLDKSGLPSDRFFAERPEGSVSTLKIQRTQQEDSAVYLCASSLGTGSYTEAFFGQGTRLTVV.

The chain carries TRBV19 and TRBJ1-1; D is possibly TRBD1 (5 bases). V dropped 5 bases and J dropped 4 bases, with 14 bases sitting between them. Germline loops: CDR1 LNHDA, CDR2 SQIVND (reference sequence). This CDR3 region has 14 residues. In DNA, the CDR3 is TGTGCCAGTAGTCCCTCCGGACACGGCACTGAAGCTTTCTTT. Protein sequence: CASSPSGHGTEAFF.

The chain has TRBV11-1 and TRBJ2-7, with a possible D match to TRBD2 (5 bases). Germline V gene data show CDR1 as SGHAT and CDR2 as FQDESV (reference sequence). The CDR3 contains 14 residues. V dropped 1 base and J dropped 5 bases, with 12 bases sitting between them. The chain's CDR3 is CASSLVPGVDEQYF. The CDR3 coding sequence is TGTGCCAGCAGCTTAGTTCCCGGGGTCGACGAGCAGTACTTC.

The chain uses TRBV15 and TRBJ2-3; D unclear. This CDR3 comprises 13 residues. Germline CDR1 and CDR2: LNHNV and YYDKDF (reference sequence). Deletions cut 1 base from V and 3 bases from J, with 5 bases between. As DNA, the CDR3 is TGTGCCACCAGCAGAGGGCATACAGATACGCAGTATTTT. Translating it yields CATSRGHTDTQYF.

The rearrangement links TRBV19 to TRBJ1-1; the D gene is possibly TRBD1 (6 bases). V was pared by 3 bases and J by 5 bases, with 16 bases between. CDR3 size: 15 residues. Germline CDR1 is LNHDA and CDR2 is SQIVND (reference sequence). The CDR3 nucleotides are TGTGCCAGTAGTATGGGGGTGGGGGCTAGGACTGAAGCTTTCTTT. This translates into CASSMGVGARTEAFF.

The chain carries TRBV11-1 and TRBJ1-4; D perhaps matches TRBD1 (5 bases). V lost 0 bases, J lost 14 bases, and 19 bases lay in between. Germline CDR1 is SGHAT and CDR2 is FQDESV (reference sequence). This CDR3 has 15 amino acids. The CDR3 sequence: CASSLAVPGTFGLFF. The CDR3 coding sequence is TGTGCCAGCAGCTTAGCCGTCCCCGGGACTTTCGGGCTGTTTTTT.

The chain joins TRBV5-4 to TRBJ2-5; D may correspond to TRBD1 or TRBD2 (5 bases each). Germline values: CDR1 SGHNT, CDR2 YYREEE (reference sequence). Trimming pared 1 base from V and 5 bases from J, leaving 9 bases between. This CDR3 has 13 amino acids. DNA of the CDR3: TGTGCCAGCAGCTTGCCAGAGGGGGAGACCCAGTACTTC. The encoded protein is CASSLPEGETQYF. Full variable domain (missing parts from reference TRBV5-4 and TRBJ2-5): ETGVTQSPTHLIKTRGQQVTLRCSSQSGHNTVSWYQQALGQGPQFIFQYYREEENGRGNFPPRFSGLQFPNYSSELNVNALELDDSALYLCASSLPEGETQYFGPGTRLLVL.

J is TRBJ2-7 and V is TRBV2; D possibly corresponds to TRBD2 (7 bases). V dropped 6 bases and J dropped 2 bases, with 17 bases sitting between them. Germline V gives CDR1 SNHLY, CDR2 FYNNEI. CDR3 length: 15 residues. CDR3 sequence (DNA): TGTGCCAGCAGGGCCGGGGCGGGGGCCGCCTACGAGCAGTACTTC. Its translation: CASRAGAGAAYEQYF.

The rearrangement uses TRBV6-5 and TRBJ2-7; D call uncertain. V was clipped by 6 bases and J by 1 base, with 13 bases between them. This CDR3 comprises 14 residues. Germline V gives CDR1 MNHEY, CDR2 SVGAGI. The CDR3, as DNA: TGTGCCAGCAGCTCCCGACTGATTTCCTACGAGCAGTACTTC. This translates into CASSSRLISYEQYF.

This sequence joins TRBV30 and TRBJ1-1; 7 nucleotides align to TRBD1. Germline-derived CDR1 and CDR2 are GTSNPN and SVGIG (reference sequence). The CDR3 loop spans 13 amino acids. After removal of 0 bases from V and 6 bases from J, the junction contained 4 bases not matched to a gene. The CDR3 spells CAWSVKGAAEAFF. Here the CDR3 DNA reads TGTGCCTGGAGTGTAAAGGGGGCGGCTGAAGCTTTCTTT.

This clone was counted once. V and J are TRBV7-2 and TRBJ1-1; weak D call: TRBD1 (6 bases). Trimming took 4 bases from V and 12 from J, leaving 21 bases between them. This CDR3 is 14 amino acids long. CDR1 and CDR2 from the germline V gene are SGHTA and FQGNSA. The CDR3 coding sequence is TGTGCCAGCAGCTACACGGGGACAAAGCTTGGAACTTTCTTT. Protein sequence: CASSYTGTKLGTFF.

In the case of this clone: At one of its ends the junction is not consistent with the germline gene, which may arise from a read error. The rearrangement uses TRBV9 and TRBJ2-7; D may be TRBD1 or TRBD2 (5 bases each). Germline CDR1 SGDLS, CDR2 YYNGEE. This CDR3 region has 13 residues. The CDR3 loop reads CASNLNPGTPCVF. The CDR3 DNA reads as TGTGCCAGCAACCTAAACCCCGGGACCCCATGTGTCTTC.

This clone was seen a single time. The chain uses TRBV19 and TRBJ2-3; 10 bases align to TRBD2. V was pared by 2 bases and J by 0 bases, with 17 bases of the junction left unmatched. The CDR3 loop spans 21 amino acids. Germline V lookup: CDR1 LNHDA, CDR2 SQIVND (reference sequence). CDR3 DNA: TGTGCCAGTAGTATATCCCGGAATCGAGCGGGAGGGCTCGATAGCACAGATACGCAGTATTTT. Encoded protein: CASSISRNRAGGLDSTDTQYF.

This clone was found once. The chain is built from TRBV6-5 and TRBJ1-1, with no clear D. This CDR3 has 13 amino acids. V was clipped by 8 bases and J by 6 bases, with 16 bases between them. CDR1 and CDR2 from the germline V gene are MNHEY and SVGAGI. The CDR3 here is CASSHTVNAEAFF. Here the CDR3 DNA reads TGTGCCAGCTCACACACGGTTAACGCTGAAGCTTTCTTT.

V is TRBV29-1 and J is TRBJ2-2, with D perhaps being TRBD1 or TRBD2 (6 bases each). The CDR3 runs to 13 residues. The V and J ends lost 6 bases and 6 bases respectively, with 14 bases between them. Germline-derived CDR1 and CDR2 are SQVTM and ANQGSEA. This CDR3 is CSVDGGGPGELFF. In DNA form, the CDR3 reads TGCAGCGTCGACGGAGGGGGGCCCGGGGAGCTGTTTTTT.

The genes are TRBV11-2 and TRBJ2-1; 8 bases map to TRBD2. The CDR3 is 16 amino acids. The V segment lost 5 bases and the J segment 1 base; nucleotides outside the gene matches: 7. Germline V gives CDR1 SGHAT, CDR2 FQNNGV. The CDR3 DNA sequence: TGTGCCAGCAGCGGGCAGGGACTAGATTCCTACAATGAGCAGTTCTTC. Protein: CASSGQGLDSYNEQFF.

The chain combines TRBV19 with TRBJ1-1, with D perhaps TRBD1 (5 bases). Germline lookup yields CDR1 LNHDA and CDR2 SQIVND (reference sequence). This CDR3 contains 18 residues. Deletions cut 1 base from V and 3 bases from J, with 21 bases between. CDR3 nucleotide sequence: TGTGCCAGTAGTATAGGGGTGAATCGACTGGGGACCGACACTGAAGCTTTCTTT. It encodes CASSIGVNRLGTDTEAFF.

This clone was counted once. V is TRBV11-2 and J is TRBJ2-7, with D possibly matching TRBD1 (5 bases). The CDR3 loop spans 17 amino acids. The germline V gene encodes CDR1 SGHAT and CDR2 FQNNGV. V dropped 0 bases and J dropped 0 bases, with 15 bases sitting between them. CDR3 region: CASSLDSGQVNSYEQYF. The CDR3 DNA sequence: TGTGCCAGCAGCTTAGATTCAGGGCAAGTAAACTCCTACGAGCAGTACTTC.

The chain's CDR3 is CSVSGEASNEQFF. In DNA form, the CDR3 reads TGCAGCGTCTCGGGGGAGGCTAGCAATGAGCAGTTCTTC. The chain is built from TRBV29-1 and TRBJ2-1, with D perhaps matching TRBD2 (6 bases). The V end lost 6 bases, the J end lost 6 bases, and 15 bases lay between the germline ends. The germline gives CDR1 SQVTM, CDR2 ANQGSEA. The CDR3 contains 13 residues.